The 24 T cell receptor beta chains given below trace back to one sample, sequenced in a study of cytomegalovirus exposure and HLA in healthy donors. With 60 Vbeta and 13 Jbeta primers, the PCR was carried out. Data came from immunoSEQ multiplex PCR; TCRdb stores just in-frame clones and leaves some out. The table shows some 170,000 clones, with around three quarters occurring only once. The sample consisted of PBMCs. The receptors were gathered from a woman aged 40 to 50 in good health and CMV-seronegative.

The V and J genes are TRBV11-3 and TRBJ2-2; 9 bases match TRBD2. CDR1 SGHNT and CDR2 YENEEA come from the germline V gene. The length of the CDR3 is 14 residues. Unmatched junction bases numbered 3, after V lost 5 bases and J lost 5 bases. Here the CDR3 reads CASSRAGGTGELFF. CDR3 nucleotides: TGTGCCAGCAGCCGAGCGGGAGGAACCGGGGAGCTGTTTTTT.

The V call is TRBV10-3, the J call TRBJ1-5; 10 bases fit TRBD1. The germline CDR1 and CDR2 sequences are ENHRY and SYGVKD. J lost 7 bases, V lost 8 bases, and 8 bases had no gene match. CDR3 length equals 14 residues. CDR3 in DNA: TGTGCCATCTCGGCCGGGACAGGGGTCCAGCCCCAGCATTTT. Protein: CAISAGTGVQPQHF.

The rearrangement joins TRBV6-4 to TRBJ1-1, with a possible D match to TRBD1 (5 bases). Per germline, CDR1 MRHNA and CDR2 SNTAGT. The CDR3 loop spans 12 amino acids. The germline V and J ends were trimmed by 7 bases and 6 bases, with 12 bases remaining between them. CDR3 DNA sequence: TGTGCCAGCAAAGGGGACTCTTCTGAAGCTTTCTTT. This codes for CASKGDSSEAFF.

V and J are TRBV7-2 and TRBJ2-7, with D possibly TRBD2 on 6 matching bases. Trimming cost V 5 bases and J 6 bases, with 20 bases left between them. CDR3 size: 15 residues. The germline gives CDR1 SGHTA, CDR2 FQGNSA. In DNA, the CDR3 is TGTGCCAGCAGCCCGGGGGACTGCCGCCTCGGCGAGCAGTACTTC. This sequence encodes CASSPGDCRLGEQYF.

The rearrangement uses TRBV20-1 and TRBJ1-1; D ambiguous. CDR1 is DFQATT, CDR2 SNEGSKA, per germline (reference sequence). The CDR3 length is 10 residues. In nucleotides, the CDR3 is TGCAGCCCGGGAGTCGCTGAAGCTTTCTTT. Protein sequence: CSPGVAEAFF.

This clone appeared many times. The rearrangement links TRBV7-8 to TRBJ2-1; TRBD2 aligns across 9 bases. Germline V gene lookup returns CDR1 SGHVS and CDR2 FQNEAQ. V dropped 1 base and J dropped 9; count of bases not matched to a gene: 10. The CDR3 sequence is 16 residues long. The CDR3 DNA reads as TGTGCCAGCAGCTTAGTCCTACTAGCGGGTATGGGTGAGCAGTTCTTC. Residues: CASSLVLLAGMGEQFF.

Notes on this clone: An end of the junction differs from the germline gene, which may be a read error. The chain has TRBV5-1 and TRBJ1-1, with 8 bases that match TRBD1. Germline V CDR1 and CDR2: SGHRS, YFSETQ. This CDR3 contains 12 residues. CDR3: CASRQGNSEAFF. Written as DNA, the CDR3 is TGCGCCAGCCGACAGGGGAACTCTGAAGCTTTCTTT.

The genes are TRBV28 and TRBJ1-4; no definite D call. Germline V CDR1 and CDR2: MDHEN, SYDVKM. The V and J ends lost 9 bases and 0 bases respectively, with 11 bases between them. The CDR3 length is 14 residues. The CDR3 DNA is TGTGCCAGTACTGTATTGGCAACTAATGAAAAACTGTTTTTT. It translates to CASTVLATNEKLFF.

The chain couples TRBV10-3 to TRBJ2-5; no clear D gene. CDR1 is ENHRY and CDR2 is SYGVKD in the germline V gene. The germline V and J ends were trimmed by 10 bases and 3 bases, with 9 bases remaining between them. The CDR3 extends over 11 amino acids. The CDR3 sequence is CATKGEETQYF. The CDR3 coding sequence is TGTGCCACGAAAGGAGAAGAGACCCAGTACTTC.

The chain carries TRBV29-1 and TRBJ2-5, with D tentatively TRBD2 (6 bases). Germline loops: CDR1 SQVTM, CDR2 ANQGSEA. V shed 8 bases and J shed 4 bases, with 20 bases lying between them. The CDR3 covers 14 residues. Written as DNA, the CDR3 is TGCAGCCTCATAGCCCAGGCGGGGCGAGAGACCCAGTACTTC. Residues: CSLIAQAGRETQYF.

This chain connects TRBV6-5 to TRBJ2-1; D perhaps matches TRBD2 (7 bases). V was trimmed by 0 bases and J by 3 bases, leaving 12 bases between them. The CDR3 extends over 16 amino acids. CDR1 MNHEY and CDR2 SVGAGI come from the germline V gene. Written as DNA, the CDR3 is TGTGCCAGCAGTTACTCTAGGGGGGGAGGCTACAATGAGCAGTTCTTC. It encodes CASSYSRGGGYNEQFF.

This clone was seen only once. The chain couples TRBV5-4 to TRBJ1-5; 11 nucleotides line up with TRBD1. The trim removed 4 bases at V and 6 bases at J, leaving 3 bases unmatched. The CDR3 covers 14 residues. Germline values: CDR1 SGHNT, CDR2 YYREEE (reference sequence). Here the CDR3 reads CASSDGTGGQPQHF. The CDR3 coding sequence is TGTGCCAGCAGCGACGGGACAGGGGGTCAGCCCCAGCATTTT.

This chain joins TRBV27 and TRBJ1-1, with D possibly TRBD1 on 5 matching bases. The CDR3 contains 15 residues. V was cut by 0 bases and J by 6 bases, with 14 bases left in between. The germline CDR1 and CDR2 sequences are MNHEY and SMNVEV (reference sequence). DNA for the CDR3: TGTGCCAGCAGTTTATCCCAGGGTGGTGGGTCTGAAGCTTTCTTT. It translates to CASSLSQGGGSEAFF.

V is TRBV27 and J is TRBJ2-4, with 7 bases that match TRBD2. Germline CDR1 MNHEY, CDR2 SMNVEV (reference sequence). Losses at the gene ends were 1 base for V and 1 base for J; bases not matched to a gene: 4. The CDR3 is made up of 16 amino acids. The CDR3 nucleotides are TGTGCCAGCAGTTTATTTGGGGGGGTGGCCAAAAACATTCAGTACTTC. Translation gives CASSLFGGVAKNIQYF.

This clone appeared a few times. The rearrangement joins TRBV5-1 to TRBJ1-5; tentatively, D is TRBD1 (5 bases). The CDR3 runs to 15 residues. Germline CDR1 SGHRS, CDR2 YFSETQ. The V gene lost 0 bases and the J gene lost 6 bases, with 13 bases spanning the gap. CDR3 sequence (DNA): TGCGCCAGCAGCTTGGGGGACCCGGAGGGTCAGCCCCAGCATTTT. Amino acids: CASSLGDPEGQPQHF.

The genes are TRBV9 and TRBJ2-3; 8 bases are shared with TRBD2. The CDR3 has 15 residues. Germline V gives CDR1 SGDLS, CDR2 YYNGEE. V dropped 5 bases and J dropped 4; count of bases not matched to a gene: 9. The CDR3 sequence: CASRASGSGADTQYF. CDR3 in DNA: TGTGCCAGCAGGGCGAGCGGGAGCGGAGCAGATACGCAGTATTTT.

Only a few counts were recorded for this clone. The rearrangement joins TRBV13 to TRBJ1-1; the D gene is possibly TRBD1 (5 bases). The CDR3 has 16 amino acids. Germline values: CDR1 PRHDT, CDR2 FYEKMQ (reference sequence). The V end was cut by 7 bases, the J end by 5 bases, with 23 bases between. CDR3 region: CASTKGTPGVATEAFF. The CDR3 nucleotides read TGTGCCAGCACTAAAGGGACCCCGGGGGTTGCGACTGAAGCTTTCTTT.

The chain carries TRBV6-1 and TRBJ2-7, with D tentatively TRBD1 (6 bases). The V and J ends lost 6 bases and 0 bases respectively, with 15 bases between them. This CDR3 comprises 15 residues. Germline V gene sequence: CDR1 MNHNS, CDR2 SASEGT. CDR3 in amino acids: CASRYRDIRSYEQYF. CDR3 nucleotide sequence: TGTGCCAGCAGGTATCGGGACATACGCTCCTACGAGCAGTACTTC.

This clone has more than one count but fewer than ten. The genes are TRBV30 and TRBJ1-2; tentatively, D is TRBD1 (5 bases). Germline-derived CDR1 and CDR2 are GTSNPN and SVGIG (reference sequence). CDR3 size: 13 residues. V lost 5 bases, J lost 7 bases, and 17 bases lay in between. CDR3 in amino acids: CAWSGRSGGGYTF. As DNA, the CDR3 is TGTGCCTGGTCGGGTCGAAGCGGGGGTGGCTACACCTTC.

A few counts support this clone. The rearrangement joins TRBV6-1 to TRBJ1-2, with TRBD1 matching over 7 bases. V lost 2 bases and J lost 4; bases outside the gene matches: 13. Germline CDR1 MNHNS, CDR2 SASEGT. There are 17 residues in the CDR3. The DNA for the CDR3 is TGTGCCAGCAGTGAATTAGGGATTGTGACAGGGACCTATGGCTACACCTTC. Translating it yields CASSELGIVTGTYGYTF.

This chain joins TRBV11-3 and TRBJ2-1, with 7 bases matching TRBD1. The CDR3 is 15 residues long. Germline CDR1 SGHNT, CDR2 YENEEA. Trimming took 5 bases from V and 10 from J; bases not matched to a gene: 14. The CDR3 DNA is TGTGCCAGCAGCCGGCGTGGAAGGGGGCTAGAAGAGCAGTTCTTC. This encodes CASSRRGRGLEEQFF.

The chain uses TRBV2 and TRBJ1-5; D is uncertain. This CDR3 comprises 15 residues. Per germline, CDR1 SNHLY and CDR2 FYNNEI. V was shortened by 6 bases and J by 4 bases, with 16 bases between the two germline ends. The CDR3 DNA is TGTGCCAGCAGGGCCCCCGCAGGCTATAATCAGCCCCAGCATTTT. Encoded protein: CASRAPAGYNQPQHF.

The chain joins TRBV27 to TRBJ2-7; 13 bases match TRBD2. Germline CDR1 reads MNHEY; CDR2 reads SMNVEV (reference sequence). The CDR3 has 16 amino acids. J gave up 3 bases and V 4 bases, and 6 bases lay outside the gene matches. In DNA form, the CDR3 reads TGTGCCAGCAGTTCCCCGGGACTAGCGGGACTCTACGAGCAGTACTTC. Translating it yields CASSSPGLAGLYEQYF.

The rearrangement joins TRBV28 to TRBJ1-2, with D unresolved. Deletions cut 2 bases from V and 8 bases from J, with 6 bases between. The CDR3 totals 11 residues. The germline V gene has CDR1 MDHEN and CDR2 SYDVKM. Written as DNA, the CDR3 is TGTGCCAGCAGTTTAGGCTTGGGCTACACCTTC. Translating gives CASSLGLGYTF.